The clone carrying this T cell receptor beta chain was seen only a few times. These data originate in a study of blood T cell repertoires in COVID-19. The CDR3 runs to 16 residues. V dropped 2 bases and J dropped 5; count of bases not matched to a gene: 5. CDR1 and CDR2 (germline): LGHDT, YNNKEL (reference sequence). Sequenced by immunoSEQ multiplex PCR; TCRdb stores in-frame clones only, minus some. The table has 210,000 or so clones, roughly nine tenths seen once. The chain carries TRBV3-1 (or the pseudogene TRBV3-2) and TRBJ2-2; 10 bases map to TRBD1. The clonotype originates from a woman aged 50 to 65 with acute or convalescent COVID-19. Sequencing was carried out using peripheral blood. The CDR3 DNA follows: TGTGCCAGCAGCCAACCGGGACAGGGGATAACCGGGGAGCTGTTTTTT. Protein: CASSQPGQGITGELFF.